This passage covers 22 T cell receptor beta chains from one sample sequenced in a study of cytomegalovirus exposure and HLA in healthy donors. The primer mix had 60 Vbeta and 13 Jbeta primers. Profiled with immunoSEQ multiplex PCR; TCRdb holds only in-frame clones, not every one. The sample holds roughly 100,000 clones, approximately 79% seen once. Sample: PBMCs. The receptors were sampled from a man aged 25-40 years in good health and CMV-seropositive.

V and J are TRBV27 and TRBJ2-2; D might be TRBD2 (5 bases). The V end lost 1 base, the J end lost 1 base, and 16 bases lay between the germline ends. The CDR3 runs 18 residues. CDR1 is MNHEY, CDR2 SMNVEV, per germline (reference sequence). CDR3 bases: TGTGCCAGCAGTTTATATGCTAGCCTAATACGGAACACCGGGGAGCTGTTTTTT. Protein: CASSLYASLIRNTGELFF.

The chain employs TRBV5-5 and TRBJ2-7; D gene unclear. CDR3 length: 12 amino acids. Germline lookup yields CDR1 SGHKS and CDR2 YYEKEE (reference sequence). Trimming took 0 bases from V and 3 from J, leaving 4 bases between them. CDR3 DNA sequence: TGTGCCAGCAGCTTGGGAGGCTACGAGCAGTACTTC. Translated: CASSLGGYEQYF. The full variable domain, completed using reference TRBV5-5 and TRBJ2-7, is DAGVTQSPTHLIKTRGQQVTLRCSPISGHKSVSWYQQVLGQGPQFIFQYYEKEERGRGNFPDRFSARQFPNYSSELNVNALLLGDSALYLCASSLGGYEQYFGPGTRLTVT.

The CDR3 DNA is TGTGCCAGCAGCCTTCAGATGAACACTGAAGCTTTCTTT. Amino acids: CASSLQMNTEAFF. The rearrangement links TRBV14 to TRBJ1-1; D is unresolved. The germline gives CDR1 SGHDN, CDR2 FVKESK. The CDR3 runs 13 residues. Trimming took off 4 bases at V and 0 bases at J, with 6 bases between the two ends.

This chain connects TRBV12-1 to TRBJ2-3; the table assigns TRBD2, which was not confirmed against the DNA. TRBV12-1 has pseudogene status. The CDR3 covers 13 residues. CDR3 coding DNA: TGTGCCAGCAGGCGGGGGGGCAGAGATACGCAGTATTTT. It encodes CASRRGGRDTQYF.

J is TRBJ1-1 and V is TRBV4-3, with D uncertain. V shed 4 bases and J shed 4 bases, with 10 bases lying between them. This CDR3 region has 13 residues. Looked up from germline, CDR1 is LGHNA and CDR2 is YSLEER. The CDR3 spells CASSREGATEAFF. CDR3 nucleotide sequence: TGCGCCAGCAGCCGAGAGGGCGCCACTGAAGCTTTCTTT.

V gene TRBV4-1 combines with J gene TRBJ2-7; TRBD2 agrees at 14 bases. V shed 0 bases and J 3 bases; nucleotides not matched to a gene: 1. The CDR3 has 16 amino acids. CDR1 MGHRA and CDR2 YSYEKL come from the germline V gene. Here the CDR3 reads CASSQEGTSGGYEQYF. For the CDR3, the DNA is TGCGCCAGCAGCCAAGAGGGGACTAGCGGGGGCTACGAGCAGTACTTC.

This clone was seen more than once but under ten times. The gene calls are TRBV4-1 and TRBJ1-4; D is undetermined. The CDR3 runs to 15 residues. Germline-derived CDR1 and CDR2 are MGHRA and YSYEKL. V was pared by 0 bases and J by 3 bases, with 8 bases between. CDR3 protein: CASSQDRGSNEKLFF. CDR3 DNA sequence: TGCGCCAGCAGCCAAGATAGAGGGTCTAATGAAAAACTGTTTTTT.

The chain has TRBV7-2 and TRBJ1-1, with 8 nucleotides matching TRBD1. This CDR3 region has 15 residues. Germline values: CDR1 SGHTA, CDR2 FQGNSA. The junction had 16 bases not matched to a gene; V was cut back by 5 bases and J by 11 bases. In nucleotides, the CDR3 is TGTGCCAGCAGCCCGGCAGGGGGCGCGGGGTTGGGGGCTTTCTTT. This encodes CASSPAGGAGLGAFF. The whole variable domain, remainder taken from reference TRBV7-2 and TRBJ1-1, is GAGVSQSPSNKVTEKGKDVELRCDPISGHTALYWYRQSLGQGLEFLIYFQGNSAPDKSGLPSDRFSAERTGGSVSTLTIQRTQQEDSAVYLCASSPAGGAGLGAFFGQGTRLTVV.

This clone was seen just once. The chain is built from TRBV28 and TRBJ1-5; possible D gene TRBD1, 5 bases. Trimming shortened V by 7 bases and J by 0 bases, and 10 bases separated the two germline ends. CDR1 MDHEN and CDR2 SYDVKM come from the germline V gene. This CDR3 has 14 residues. CDR3 bases: TGTGCCAGCATTCCGGGACTTAGCAATCAGCCCCAGCATTTT. The encoded protein is CASIPGLSNQPQHF.

The genes are TRBV5-1 and TRBJ2-2, with a tentative D call TRBD2 (5 bases). The CDR3 has 13 amino acids. Germline V CDR1 and CDR2: SGHRS, YFSETQ. The ends were cut back, 0 bases at V and 6 bases at J, with 6 bases in the middle. The CDR3 nucleotides read TGCGCCAGCAGCTTGGCGAGGGCCGGGGAGCTGTTTTTT. It codes for CASSLARAGELFF.

Regarding this clone: Other DNA sequences in the same sample also yield this CDR3. CDR3 sequence reads: CASSLTSGAYNEQFF. CDR3 bases: TGTGCCAGCAGCCTGACTAGCGGGGCATACAATGAGCAGTTCTTC. The V and J genes are TRBV7-9 and TRBJ2-1; 11 bases line up with TRBD2. V shed 5 bases, J shed 4 bases, and the junction held 4 bases outside the gene matches. This CDR3 comprises 15 residues. CDR1 and CDR2 (germline): SEHNR, FQNEAQ (reference sequence). Filled out from reference TRBV7-9 and TRBJ2-1, the complete variable domain reads DTGVSQNPRHKITKRGQNVTFRCDPISEHNRLYWYRQTLGQGPEFLTYFQNEAQLEKSRLLSDRFSAERPKGSFSTLEIQRTEQGDSAMYLCASSLTSGAYNEQFFGPGTRLTVL.

This chain connects TRBV6-6 to TRBJ2-7; 10 bases align to TRBD1. The CDR3 runs 14 residues. V lost 6 bases, J lost 3 bases, and 5 bases stayed unmatched. Germline CDR1 is MNHNY and CDR2 is SVGAGI (reference sequence). DNA for the CDR3: TGTGCCAGCAGGACCGGGACAGGGGACTACGAGCAGTACTTC. Amino acids: CASRTGTGDYEQYF.

The chain recombines TRBV19 with TRBJ1-5; 10 nucleotides match TRBD1. V was clipped by 7 bases and J by 6 bases; unmatched bases: 9. CDR3 length: 15 amino acids. In germline, CDR1 is LNHDA, CDR2 SQIVND (reference sequence). CDR3 coding DNA: TGTGCCAGTACCCCGGGACAGGGGCTCGGTCAGCCCCAGCATTTT. This translates into CASTPGQGLGQPQHF. The whole variable domain, remainder taken from reference TRBV19 and TRBJ1-5, is DGGITQSPKYLFRKEGQNVTLSCEQNLNHDAMYWYRQDPGQGLRLIYYSQIVNDFQKGDIAEGYSVSREKKESFPLTVTSAQKNPTAFYLCASTPGQGLGQPQHFGDGTRLSIL.

The V gene is TRBV11-2, the J gene TRBJ1-2; possibly TRBD1 for D (5 bases). The V gene lost 11 bases and the J gene lost 5 bases, with 15 bases spanning the gap. The CDR3 extends over 12 amino acids. Germline CDR1 reads SGHAT; CDR2 reads FQNNGV. The CDR3 sequence: CAAGGEEYGYTF. DNA for the CDR3: TGTGCCGCGGGGGGGGAGGAATATGGCTACACCTTC.

This rearrangement joins TRBV6-1 to TRBJ1-3; D is undetermined. The CDR3 totals 15 residues. The germline V gene has CDR1 MNHNS and CDR2 SASEGT. Trimming shortened V by 3 bases and J by 0 bases, and 9 bases separated the two germline ends. CDR3 nucleotides: TGTGCCAGCAGTGAGTCCGTCAGCTCTGGAAACACCATATATTTT. Residues: CASSESVSSGNTIYF.

CDR3 protein: CASSLQQAPNEKLFF. In DNA, the CDR3 is TGTGCCAGCAGTCTACAACAGGCCCCAAATGAAAAACTGTTTTTT. The chain carries TRBV6-5 and TRBJ1-4; the D gene is possibly TRBD1 (5 bases). V was shortened by 5 bases and J by 5 bases, with 15 bases between the two germline ends. CDR1 MNHEY and CDR2 SVGAGI come from the germline V gene. CDR3 length equals 15 residues.

The V gene is TRBV4-1, the J gene TRBJ2-2, with TRBD2 identical over 8 bases. CDR1 MGHRA and CDR2 YSYEKL come from the germline V gene. This CDR3 is built from 15 residues. Trimming at V came to 2 bases and at J to 4 bases, leaving 3 bases not matched to a gene. The CDR3 DNA follows: TGCGCCAGCAGCCAATCCGGGGGGGGCACCGGGGAGCTGTTTTTT. It encodes CASSQSGGGTGELFF.

The chain carries TRBV5-4 and TRBJ2-3, with D hard to call. The CDR3 loop spans 14 amino acids. The germline V gene has CDR1 SGHNT and CDR2 YYREEE (reference sequence). Trimming stripped 0 bases from V and 4 bases from J, with 9 bases between. CDR3: CASSLGSAPDTQYF. In DNA form, the CDR3 reads TGTGCCAGCAGCTTGGGTAGTGCGCCAGATACGCAGTATTTT. Using reference TRBV5-4 and TRBJ2-3 for the parts outside the CDR3, the full variable domain is ETGVTQSPTHLIKTRGQQVTLRCSSQSGHNTVSWYQQALGQGPQFIFQYYREEENGRGNFPPRFSGLQFPNYSSELNVNALELDDSALYLCASSLGSAPDTQYFGPGTRLTVL.

The V gene is TRBV10-3, the J gene TRBJ2-7, with a possible D match to TRBD1 (6 bases). This CDR3 comprises 13 residues. The V end was cut by 0 bases, the J end by 6 bases, with 9 bases between. Per germline, CDR1 ENHRY and CDR2 SYGVKD. The CDR3 region is CAISESQGREQYF. As DNA, the CDR3 is TGTGCCATCAGTGAGTCTCAGGGGCGCGAGCAGTACTTC.

The V gene is TRBV7-2, the J gene TRBJ2-7, with a tentative D call TRBD2 (6 bases). The V gene lost 0 bases and the J gene lost 4 bases, with 10 bases spanning the gap. Germline CDR1 reads SGHTA; CDR2 reads FQGNSA. CDR3 length: 14 residues. The DNA of the CDR3 is TGTGCCAGCAGCTTAGCGAAGGAGGGTTACGAGCAGTACTTC. Encoded protein: CASSLAKEGYEQYF.

The chain couples TRBV5-1 to TRBJ2-5, with D perhaps TRBD2 (5 bases). The CDR3 sequence is 13 residues long. CDR1 and CDR2 from the germline V gene are SGHRS and YFSETQ. V lost 4 bases to trimming and J lost 2 bases, with 9 bases between them. The CDR3 reads CASSIGLQETQYF. The CDR3 nucleotides read TGCGCCAGCAGCATTGGACTTCAAGAGACCCAGTACTTC.

The V and J genes are TRBV7-8 and TRBJ1-5; no clear D. This CDR3 is 13 amino acids long. Germline CDR1 reads SGHVS; CDR2 reads FQNEAQ. V shed 4 bases and J shed 0 bases, with 4 bases lying between them. The CDR3 reads CASSSRSNQPQHF. For the CDR3, the DNA is TGTGCCAGCAGCTCTCGTAGCAATCAGCCCCAGCATTTT.